The clone carrying this T cell receptor (beta chain) has ten or more counts. Its antigen is currently unknown. The data derive from a study of response to subunit inactivated influenza vaccine. Study-wide findings and caveats: Each seasonal flu vaccination may recruit only limited new T cells, authors suggested.

Trimming cost V 0 bases and J 5 bases, with 14 bases left between them. The CDR3 covers 15 residues. Looked up from germline, CDR1 is SGHRS and CDR2 is YFSETQ. TCRdb fed the RT-PCR reads into MiXCR, producing one record per CDR3 protein. The sample shows about half a million distinct CDR3 sequences, about 8% of them seen only once. The TCR originated in a man in his fifties or sixties who received an inactivated influenza vaccine. The specimen comprised PBMCs from blood, sampled roughly 24 months after vaccination. The gene calls are TRBV5-1 and TRBJ2-5, with D possibly called TRBD1 or TRBD2 (6 bases each). CDR3 sequence (DNA): TGCGCCAGCAGCTTGGCCGGAACAGGGAGGGAGACCCAGTACTTC. Its translation: CASSLAGTGRETQYF. Based on the CDR3 plus reference TRBV5-1 and TRBJ2-5, the full variable domain is KAGVTQTPRYLIKTRGQQVTLSCSPISGHRSVSWYQQTPGQGLQFLFEYFSETQRNKGNFPGRFSGRQFSNSRSEMNVSTLELGDSALYLCASSLAGTGRETQYFGPGTRLLVL.